This T cell receptor (beta chain) was sequenced in a study of a mutant IDH1 vaccine in newly diagnosed glioma. As for the study in general: Scheduled for weeks 1, 3, 5, 7, 11, 15, 19 and 23, eight vaccinations were given to patients. The study started vaccination 4-6 weeks after radiotherapy alone, or with temozolomide cycles.

Points on this clone: Its cognate antigen is unknown.

The CDR3 contains 15 residues. Germline-derived CDR1 and CDR2 are SNHLY and FYNNEI. V shed 2 bases, J shed 5 bases, and the junction held 3 bases outside the gene matches. Libraries were prepared by immunoSEQ multiplex PCR; TCRdb keeps only in-frame clonotypes and omits some of them. The profile covers 50,000 to 70,000 clones, with more than 75% appearing a single time and around 1.5% taken by the ten largest. The time point here: week 23, last vaccination. Vaccinated patients received 300 ug of mutant IDH1 20-mer peptide per dose, with topical imiquimod. The sequence came from a man aged 35 to 55 with glioma. The rearrangement uses TRBV2 and TRBJ2-5; 12 bases line up with TRBD2. Specimen: PBMCs, collected from a glioma patient whose treatment included an IDH1 peptide vaccine. The DNA of the CDR3 is TGTGCCAGCAGTGAATTTACTAGCGGGAGGGAGACCCAGTACTTC. Translation gives CASSEFTSGRETQYF.